These T cell receptor beta chains were read from a single sample in a study of T cell responses to AZD1222 COVID-19 vaccine. TCRdb's table, derived via immunoSEQ multiplex PCR, lists solely in-frame clones and lacks some. The data contain approximately 88,000 clones, about 91% of them singletons. Here the sequenced sample was peripheral blood, taken on day 0 of AZD1222 vaccination. The receptor source for this set is an adult in good health. Both conserved end residues are part of each CDR3. The order of the fields is V gene, D gene, clone size, J gene, CDR3 DNA, CDR3 protein. D genes are given only for firm matches. Only part of the rows carry a size: once, few, many, or a class if the clone is expanded.

TRBV25-1	TRBD1	once	TRBJ2-7	TGTGCCAGCAGTGGCAGGACAGGGGACCCCTACGAGCAGTACTTC	CASSGRTGDPYEQYF
TRBV10-2	NA	NA	TRBJ1-5	TGCGCCAGCAGTGAGCTACAGGGTCCCCAGCATTTT	CASSELQGPQHF
TRBV6-6	TRBD2	NA	TRBJ2-1	TGTGCCAGCAGATCCGGGACTAGCGGAAATAATGAGCAGTTCTTC	CASRSGTSGNNEQFF
TRBV28	TRBD2	NA	TRBJ2-7	TGTGCCAGCAGTTCCATGGGTAGCGGGAAGGTCTACGAGCAGTACTTC	CASSSMGSGKVYEQYF
TRBV28	NA	NA	TRBJ2-2	TGTGCCAGCAGTTCGACTGCCCTCACCGGGGAGCTGTTTTTT	CASSSTALTGELFF
TRBV11-3	NA	NA	TRBJ2-1	TGTGCCAGCAGCTTAGTTTCAGGGGACAATGAGCAGTTCTTC	CASSLVSGDNEQFF
TRBV11-1	NA	NA	TRBJ2-7	TGTGCCAGCAGCTTAGCAAGAGGGGGAATAGGACTCTACGAGCAGTACTTC	CASSLARGGIGLYEQYF
TRBV20-1	TRBD1	NA	TRBJ2-1	TGCAGTGCAAAAGACAGGGTTGAGCAGTTCTTC	CSAKDRVEQFF
TRBV5-1	NA	NA	TRBJ1-1	TGCGCCAGCAGCTTGTTGCCAGGGCGGGACACTGAAGCTTTCTTT	CASSLLPGRDTEAFF
TRBV6-6	TRBD1	NA	TRBJ1-1	TGTGCCAGCAGTCGATCCGGGACAGGGCGTACTGAAGCTTTCTTT	CASSRSGTGRTEAFF
TRBV7-9	NA	NA	TRBJ2-5	TGTGCCAGCAGCTTAATAGTTGGGGGCGGAGAGACCCAGTACTTC	CASSLIVGGGETQYF
TRBV5-1	TRBD2	NA	TRBJ2-7	TGCGCCAGCAGCCAGACTAGCGGGAGTTACCCCTACGAGCAGTACTTC	CASSQTSGSYPYEQYF
TRBV6-1	NA	NA	TRBJ1-2	TGTGCCAGCAGTGAACGGTTGTCTAAAGGGTCGGGCTACACCTTC	CASSERLSKGSGYTF
TRBV30	NA	NA	TRBJ2-5	TGTGCCTGGAGTCCGGGTCAAAAGACCCAGTACTTC	CAWSPGQKTQYF
TRBV7-8	NA	NA	TRBJ2-2	TGTGCCAGCAGCTTAGATGGGCGCGGAGGGACCGGGGAGCTGTTTTTT	CASSLDGRGGTGELFF
TRBV4-1	NA	once	TRBJ2-3	TGCGCCAGCAGCCAGGGGAGAAACACAGATACGCAGTATTTT	CASSQGRNTDTQYF
TRBV2	NA	NA	TRBJ2-7	TGTGCCAGCAGTGTACTGGCAGCGAGCTACGAGCAGTACTTC	CASSVLAASYEQYF
TRBV20-1	NA	NA	TRBJ1-2	TGCAGTGCTGGGGGTCCTGGAGGCTACACCTTC	CSAGGPGGYTF
TRBV6-5	NA	NA	TRBJ1-1	TGTGCCAGCAGTCTCGGACGGTACACTGAAGCTTTCTTT	CASSLGRYTEAFF
TRBV18	NA	NA	TRBJ1-5	TGTGCCAGCTCGACAGATAGCAATCAGCCCCAGCATTTT	CASSTDSNQPQHF
TRBV24-1	TRBD1	NA	TRBJ2-2	TGTGCCACCAGCGGAGGACAGGGCTTTCGAGTCACCGGGGAGCTGTTTTTT	CATSGGQGFRVTGELFF
TRBV12-5	TRBD2	NA	TRBJ2-3	TGTGCTAGTGGTTTGGGACTAGCGGGCACAGATACGCAGTATTTT	CASGLGLAGTDTQYF
TRBV20-1	NA	NA	TRBJ2-7	TGCAGTGCTAGTTCGGGACCTGCCTACGAGCAGTACTTC	CSASSGPAYEQYF
TRBV5-5	TRBD1	NA	TRBJ2-7	TGTGCCAGCAGCTTGTCCCGGGACAGCTACGAGCAGTACTTC	CASSLSRDSYEQYF
TRBV27	NA	NA	TRBJ2-1	TGTGCCAGCAGTCCGGGACTTTTTCTAATGTCGGGGCTCTACAATGAGCAGTTCTTC	CASSPGLFLMSGLYNEQFF
TRBV6-5	NA	NA	TRBJ1-2	TGTGCCAGCAGTTACACGACAGACGACTATGGCTACACCTTC	CASSYTTDDYGYTF
TRBV29-1	NA	NA	TRBJ2-5	TGCAGCGTTGAACGGTCCGAAGAGACCCAGTACTTC	CSVERSEETQYF
TRBV30	TRBD1	NA	TRBJ1-2	TGTGCCTGGGACCGGGACAGGGTCTATGGCTACACCTTC	CAWDRDRVYGYTF
TRBV19	TRBD1	NA	TRBJ1-1	TGTGCCGGTCGACAGGGGAACACTGAAGCTTTCTTT	CAGRQGNTEAFF